This TCR beta chain was identified in a study of shared clonotypes between healthy human individuals. On the study more broadly: Serving as donors were two women and a few men, whose ages spanned 18 to 49.

The CDR3 runs 14 residues. Germline V gene data show CDR1 as SGHDT and CDR2 as YYEEEE. Trimming left V 0 bases short and J 2 bases short, with 5 bases between. The protocol was immunoSEQ multiplex PCR, while the TCRdb copy is restricted to in-frame clones and leaves out a portion. This table has over a million clones, 78% appearing once. This chain links TRBV5-6 with TRBJ2-2, with no clear D. This receptor was taken from a young man in good health. Some clones in this sample may be carry-over from other donors' samples. The source material was memory CD4+ T cells from PBMCs. Subset of the sample: CD45RA-negative fraction. The CDR3 reads CASSLVSNTGELFF. CDR3 DNA sequence: TGTGCCAGCAGCTTGGTATCTAACACCGGGGAGCTGTTTTTT.